The 7 T cell receptor beta chains below come from one sample, sequenced in a study of cytomegalovirus exposure and HLA in healthy donors. PCR used 60 Vbeta primers and 13 Jbeta primers. TCRdb keeps only in-frame clones here, not all; method: immunoSEQ multiplex PCR. This table has 150,000 or so clones, roughly 76% appearing once. Specimen: PBMCs. The receptors originated from a female donor in good health and CMV-seronegative.

The chain uses TRBV25-1 and TRBJ2-7; TRBD2 might be the D (5 bases). The CDR3 is 13 residues long. Germline CDR1 is MGHDK and CDR2 is SYGVNS. The ends were cut back, 6 bases at V and 2 bases at J, with 11 bases in the middle. CDR3 bases: TGTGCCAGCAGAACCGAGGGAACCTACGAGCAGTACTTC. Translated, it gives CASRTEGTYEQYF.

V and J are TRBV2 and TRBJ2-7, with 8 bases that match TRBD1. The CDR3 totals 20 residues. J was trimmed by 2 bases and V by 2 bases; bases with no gene match: 20. Germline V gene lookup returns CDR1 SNHLY and CDR2 FYNNEI. This CDR3 reads CASSERITPPGQAGPYEQYF. CDR3 nucleotides: TGTGCCAGCAGTGAACGAATCACGCCACCGGGACAGGCAGGACCCTACGAGCAGTACTTC. The full variable domain, in which reference TRBV2 and TRBJ2-7 provide the parts outside the CDR3, is EPEVTQTPSHQVTQMGQEVILRCVPISNHLYFYWYRQILGQKVEFLVSFYNNEISEKSEIFDDQFSVERPDGSNFTLKIRSTKLEDSAMYFCASSERITPPGQAGPYEQYFGPGTRLTVT.

With respect to this clone: The junction departs from germline at one end; a sequencing error may be responsible. The gene calls are TRBV7-9 and TRBJ2-1; D remains unclear. Germline V gene lookup returns CDR1 SEHNR and CDR2 FQNEAQ (reference sequence). The CDR3 runs to 16 residues. The CDR3 loop reads CSSSLDGSSSYNEQFF. In DNA, the CDR3 is TGTTCCAGCAGCTTAGACGGGTCGAGCTCCTACAATGAGCAGTTCTTC.

This clone was seen once. This rearrangement joins TRBV5-6 to TRBJ2-5; the D gene is possibly TRBD1 (8 bases). V was cut by 4 bases and J by 4 bases, with 17 bases left in between. Germline lookup yields CDR1 SGHDT and CDR2 YYEEEE. This CDR3 is 15 amino acids long. CDR3 residues: CASSAYRGGAETQYF. DNA of the CDR3: TGTGCCAGCAGCGCATACAGGGGGGGGGCAGAGACCCAGTACTTC.

The V gene is TRBV15, the J gene TRBJ1-2; D is ambiguous. Trimming pared 0 bases from V and 0 bases from J, leaving 11 bases between. The germline gives CDR1 LNHNV, CDR2 YYDKDF (reference sequence). This CDR3 has 16 amino acids. Written as DNA, the CDR3 is TGTGCCACCAGCAGAGAGCACAGACCAACTAACTATGGCTACACCTTC. Translated: CATSREHRPTNYGYTF. Using reference TRBV15 and TRBJ1-2 for the parts outside the CDR3, the full variable domain is DAMVIQNPRYQVTQFGKPVTLSCSQTLNHNVMYWYQQKSSQAPKLLFHYYDKDFNNEADTPDNFQSRRPNTSFCFLDIRSPGLGDTAMYLCATSREHRPTNYGYTFGSGTRLTVV.

The chain combines TRBV5-6 with TRBJ1-2; 9 bases are shared with TRBD1. Losses at the gene ends were 2 bases for V and 7 bases for J; bases not matched to a gene: 6. Germline values: CDR1 SGHDT, CDR2 YYEEEE. The CDR3 loop spans 14 amino acids. CDR3 loop: CASSFLDRGAGYTF. Written as DNA, the CDR3 is TGTGCCAGCAGCTTCCTGGACAGGGGAGCTGGCTACACCTTC.

The chain joins TRBV18 to TRBJ2-1, with 7 bases lining up with TRBD1. Germline V gives CDR1 KGHSH, CDR2 LQKENI. Trimming cost V 2 bases and J 6 bases; bases outside gene matches: 1. This CDR3 has 13 amino acids. This CDR3 is CASSPTGANEQFF. The CDR3 nucleotides read TGTGCCAGCTCACCAACAGGGGCCAATGAGCAGTTCTTC.